These T cell receptor beta chains were read from a single sample in a study of CD8+ T cells in alopecia areata. Some clones are missing from TCRdb's copy, which holds only in-frame ones; the method was immunoSEQ multiplex PCR. This sample carries some 160,000 clones, about three fifths of them seen once, and the ten largest clones take 36%. Sequencing was done on a sample of CD8+ T cells sorted from blood. These receptors were collected from a human donor in good health. The CDR3 runs from the conserved cysteine through the conserved F or W. D genes are given only for firm matches. Clone size is given for some rows only: seen once, a few or many times, or a class if the clone is expanded.

TRBJ2-3 NA TRBD2 TRBV6-6 TGTGCCAGCAGTTACCAGCCTAGCGGGAGGGCCGCGACGCAGTATTTT CASSYQPSGRAATQYF
TRBJ2-7 NA NA TRBV5-1 TGCGCCAGCAAGCCTCCAGGATTCTACGAGCAGTACTTC CASKPPGFYEQYF
TRBJ2-1 few NA TRBV7-8 TGTGCCAGCAGCTTAGGGCGTAACAATGAGCAGTTCTTC CASSLGRNNEQFF
TRBJ2-3 NA NA TRBV30 TGTGCCTGGAGCGGGTCAGATACGCAGTATTTT CAWSGSDTQYF
TRBJ2-5 few NA TRBV14 TGTGCCAGCAGCCAATGGCAGGTGGGAGAGACCCAGTACTTC CASSQWQVGETQYF
TRBJ2-5 NA TRBD1 TRBV6-4 TGTGCCAGCAGTGAATGGACAGGGACGGGGGAGACCCAGTACTTC CASSEWTGTGETQYF
TRBJ1-4 few NA TRBV6-6 TGTGCCAGCAGTTACAATCTTCAAGGCCGGGAAAAACTGTTTTTT CASSYNLQGREKLFF
TRBJ2-1 NA TRBD2 TRBV4-1 TGCGCCAGCAGCCACCCTTCAGCGGGAGTCGGTGAGCAGTTCTTC CASSHPSAGVGEQFF
TRBJ2-7 NA TRBD2 TRBV4-2 TGTGCCAGCAGCCAAGAAGTGCTCGGGACTATGACCTACGAGCAGTACTTC CASSQEVLGTMTYEQYF
TRBJ1-1 NA NA TRBV29-1 TGCAGCGCCGAGGAGGGAATTGAAGCTTTCTTT CSAEEGIEAFF
TRBJ2-2 NA NA TRBV29-1 TGCAGCGCCGGGGGGCAGGGACACGGGGAGCTGTTTTTT CSAGGQGHGELFF
TRBJ1-1 NA NA TRBV25-1 TGTGCCAGCAGATCAGGGGCCGGAACTGAAGCTTTCTTT CASRSGAGTEAFF
TRBJ2-7 NA NA TRBV11-2 TGTGCCAGCAGCCTAGGATCTGGAAGCTACGAGCAGTACTTC CASSLGSGSYEQYF
TRBJ2-4 NA TRBD1 TRBV7-9 TGTGCCAGCAGCTTAGAGATGGGCAGGGGGCTGAACATTCAGTACTTC CASSLEMGRGLNIQYF
TRBJ1-1 NA NA TRBV7-9 TGTGCCAGCACCGAACTACAGGAGAACACTGAAGCTTTCTTT CASTELQENTEAFF
TRBJ1-2 few NA TRBV25-1 TGTGCCAGCAGTGATGGATTTGGCTACACCTTC CASSDGFGYTF
TRBJ2-1 NA NA TRBV6-5 TGTGCCAGCAGTTACCAAAATGAGCAGTTCTTC CASSYQNEQFF
TRBJ2-3 NA NA TRBV6-5 TGTGCCACCAAAAAACCTAGCGTCACAGATACGCAGTATTTT CATKKPSVTDTQYF
TRBJ1-2 NA NA TRBV29-1 TGCAGCGTTCCCCACCCGGGCCTTGGGGGCGGCTACACCTTC CSVPHPGLGGGYTF
TRBJ2-1 NA NA TRBV11-2 TGTGCCAGCAGCTTTGGTGACAATGAGCAGTTCTTC CASSFGDNEQFF